This note documents a single T cell receptor beta chain sequence. The data belong to a study of control samples from healthy donors and cancer patients. V was clipped by 5 bases and J by 6 bases, with 17 bases between them. This CDR3 comprises 14 residues. The germline CDR1 and CDR2 sequences are SGHKS and YYEKEE (reference sequence). Clones were sequenced by immunoSEQ multiplex PCR, and TCRdb holds only the in-frame ones, with some missing. The table includes approximately 53,000 clones, approximately 89% detected once. This clonotype was sampled from a young man with colorectal cancer. The sequenced sample consisted of PBMCs. The rearrangement uses TRBV5-5 and TRBJ1-2; D not certain. In DNA form, the CDR3 reads TGTGCCAGCAGTTTAGGACCCGTAATAGATGGCTACACCTTC. Translating it yields CASSLGPVIDGYTF.